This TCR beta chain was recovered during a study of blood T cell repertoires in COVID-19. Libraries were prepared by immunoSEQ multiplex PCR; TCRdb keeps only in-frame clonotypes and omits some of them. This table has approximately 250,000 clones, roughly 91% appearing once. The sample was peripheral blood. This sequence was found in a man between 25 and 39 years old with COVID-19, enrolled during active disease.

The CDR3 loop reads CASTNPTGSGYTF. CDR3 bases: TGTGCCAGCACCAATCCGACAGGGTCTGGCTACACCTTC. The genes are TRBV12-3 or TRBV12-4 and TRBJ1-2; TRBD1 agrees at 7 bases. V was pared by 7 bases and J by 7 bases, with 9 bases of the junction left unmatched. This CDR3 has 13 residues.